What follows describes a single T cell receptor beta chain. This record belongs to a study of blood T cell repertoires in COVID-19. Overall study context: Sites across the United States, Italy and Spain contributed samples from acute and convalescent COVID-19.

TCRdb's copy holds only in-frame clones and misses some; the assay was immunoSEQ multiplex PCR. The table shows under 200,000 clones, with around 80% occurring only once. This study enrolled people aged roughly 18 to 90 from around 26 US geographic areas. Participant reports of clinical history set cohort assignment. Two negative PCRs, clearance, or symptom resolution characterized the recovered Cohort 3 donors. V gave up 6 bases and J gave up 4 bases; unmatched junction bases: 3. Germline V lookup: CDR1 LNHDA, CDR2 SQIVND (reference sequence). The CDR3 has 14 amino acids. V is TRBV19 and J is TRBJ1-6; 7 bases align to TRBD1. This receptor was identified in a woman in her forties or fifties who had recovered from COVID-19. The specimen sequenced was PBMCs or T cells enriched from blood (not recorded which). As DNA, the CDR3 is TGTGCCAGTAGCGAACAGGGGTATAATTCACCCCTCCACTTT. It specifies CASSEQGYNSPLHF.